The 24 T cell receptor beta chains below come from one sample, sequenced in a study of blood T cells in healthy people across ages. Together with a sample-barcoded 5' primer, a J-beta primer mix was included in a second PCR lasting about 6 to 11 cycles. TCRdb re-derived calls from the 5' RACE reads in MiXCR, one entry per CDR3 protein. The sample holds approximately 490,000 distinct CDR3 sequences, less than 25% seen once. This sample also appeared in a second study, on T cells of mothers and their children.

Specimen: blood. Every receptor here comes from a boy younger than 18 in good health.

The chain uses TRBV7-9 and TRBJ2-7, with 7 bases identical to TRBD2. Germline V gene data show CDR1 as SEHNR and CDR2 as FQNEAQ (reference sequence). Unmatched junction bases numbered 11, after V lost 5 bases and J lost 13 bases. The CDR3 consists of 12 residues. The CDR3 region has the DNA TGTGCCAGCAGCCCGGGAGGCAGGGATGGTTACTTC. This encodes CASSPGGRDGYF. Full variable domain (outside the CDR3, taken from reference TRBV7-9 and TRBJ2-7): DTGVSQNPRHKITKRGQNVTFRCDPISEHNRLYWYRQTLGQGPEFLTYFQNEAQLEKSRLLSDRFSAERPKGSFSTLEIQRTEQGDSAMYLCASSPGGRDGYFGPGTRLTVT.

CDR3 amino acids: CASSLPVSPNEQYF. CDR3 sequence (DNA): TGTGCCAGCAGTTTACCCGTATCCCCTAACGAGCAGTACTTC. This chain links TRBV28 with TRBJ2-7; D not resolved. CDR3 length: 14 amino acids. V shed 2 bases and J shed 5 bases, with 13 bases lying between them. Germline CDR1 reads MDHEN; CDR2 reads SYDVKM.

The V call is TRBV29-1, the J call TRBJ2-1, with 11 bases matching TRBD1. Per germline, CDR1 SQVTM and CDR2 ANQGSEA. CDR3 length: 13 amino acids. V shed 4 bases and J 4 bases; nucleotides not matched to a gene: 0. The DNA for the CDR3 is TGCAGCGTTGGGGACAGGGGGTACAATGAGCAGTTCTTC. It specifies CSVGDRGYNEQFF.

This clonotype appeared a few times. V is TRBV7-2 and J is TRBJ2-6, with a possible D match to TRBD2 (5 bases). Trimming cost V 5 bases and J 1 base, with 12 bases left between them. This CDR3 is built from 16 residues. CDR1 is SGHTA, CDR2 FQGNSA, per germline. CDR3 coding DNA: TGTGCCAGCAGCACTTTTCGCGGGTCTGGGGCCAACGTCCTGACTTTC. Translated, it gives CASSTFRGSGANVLTF.

This clonotype was detected ten times or more. For the CDR3, the DNA is TGTGCCAGCAGCTTAGGCCAGGGGGGACTCCAAGAGACCCAGTACTTC. The encoded protein is CASSLGQGGLQETQYF. J is TRBJ2-5 and V is TRBV7-2; D is perhaps TRBD1 (7 bases). From germline, CDR1 is SGHTA and CDR2 FQGNSA. This CDR3 has 16 amino acids. Deletions cut 1 base from V and 1 base from J, with 13 bases between.

J is TRBJ2-1 and V is TRBV29-1; 11 bases are shared with TRBD2. The germline V gene encodes CDR1 SQVTM and CDR2 ANQGSEA. The V and J ends lost 0 bases and 7 bases, in that order; junction bases with no gene match: 14. The CDR3 extends over 18 amino acids. This chain's CDR3 is CSVEDLAGGRVAGNEQFF. The CDR3 nucleotides are TGCAGCGTTGAAGATCTAGCGGGAGGAAGAGTGGCGGGGAATGAGCAGTTCTTC.

This rearrangement joins TRBV6-2 or TRBV6-3 to TRBJ1-1, with 8 bases that match TRBD1. Germline CDR1 is MNHEY and CDR2 is SVGEGT. After removal of 2 bases from V and 5 bases from J, the junction contained 16 bases not matched to a gene. The CDR3 is made up of 18 amino acids. The CDR3 coding sequence is TGTGCCAGCAGTTACCGACGCGGACAGGGAAAACTGGCGACTGAAGCTTTCTTT. This codes for CASSYRRGQGKLATEAFF.

This clonotype has a handful of counts. The rearrangement joins TRBV5-1 to TRBJ2-5; tentatively, D is TRBD2 (6 bases). The J call may be faulty, since TRBJ2-7 better matches the DNA end. Germline loops: CDR1 SGHRS, CDR2 YFSETQ. This CDR3 spans 16 amino acids. The chain's CDR3 is CASSLAQGGFEREQYF. CDR3 nucleotides: TGCGCCAGCAGCTTGGCTCAGGGAGGTTTTGAGCGCGAGCAGTACTTC.

The rearrangement uses TRBV12-3 or TRBV12-4 and TRBJ2-7, with 10 bases matching TRBD1. The V segment lost 5 bases and the J segment 3 bases; nucleotides outside the gene matches: 7. The CDR3 is made up of 15 amino acids. The CDR3: CASSDRGRLDYEQYF. In nucleotides, the CDR3 is TGTGCCAGCAGTGACAGGGGGCGATTGGACTACGAGCAGTACTTC.

CDR3 protein: CATSRAITGFGEETQYF. The CDR3 bases are TGTGCCACCAGCAGGGCCATTACAGGGTTCGGCGAAGAGACCCAGTACTTC. The chain combines TRBV15 with TRBJ2-5; a possible D gene is TRBD1 (6 bases). Germline lookup yields CDR1 LNHNV and CDR2 YYDKDF (reference sequence). V dropped 3 bases and J dropped 3 bases, with 20 bases sitting between them. The CDR3 is 17 amino acids.

V is TRBV7-6 and J is TRBJ1-2, with TRBD1 matching 7 bases. With 4 bases clipped from V and 2 bases from J, the junction kept 7 bases outside the gene matches. Looked up from germline, CDR1 is SGHVS and CDR2 is FNYEAQ. This CDR3 comprises 15 residues. CDR3 protein: CASSSYRGWNYGYTF. CDR3 DNA sequence: TGTGCCAGCAGCTCCTACAGGGGATGGAACTATGGCTACACCTTC.

The gene calls are TRBV9 and TRBJ1-3; D unclear. The length of the CDR3 is 17 residues. Germline CDR1 reads SGDLS; CDR2 reads YYNGEE. The V end lost 0 bases, the J end lost 0 bases, and 13 bases lay between the germline ends. CDR3 bases: TGTGCCAGCAGCGTAGGAACAGCGCTAACCTCTGGAAACACCATATATTTT. Protein sequence: CASSVGTALTSGNTIYF. Based on the CDR3 plus reference TRBV9 and TRBJ1-3, the full variable domain is DSGVTQTPKHLITATGQRVTLRCSPRSGDLSVYWYQQSLDQGLQFLIQYYNGEERAKGNILERFSAQQFPDLHSELNLSSLELGDSALYFCASSVGTALTSGNTIYFGEGSWLTVV.

The chain couples TRBV7-2 to TRBJ1-1, with TRBD1 identical over 9 bases. Per germline, CDR1 SGHTA and CDR2 FQGNSA. V lost 7 bases to trimming and J lost 1 base; unmatched junction nucleotides: 7. The CDR3 has 15 amino acids. The chain's CDR3 is CASTWDRASNTEAFF. CDR3 nucleotide sequence: TGTGCCAGCACCTGGGACAGGGCCTCGAACACTGAAGCTTTCTTT.

This clonotype was observed a few times. This chain connects TRBV29-1 to TRBJ2-3; weak D call: TRBD2 (5 bases). The CDR3 contains 12 residues. V was trimmed by 5 bases and J by 3 bases, leaving 9 bases between them. The V gene's germline CDR1 is SQVTM and CDR2 ANQGSEA. The CDR3 DNA follows: TGCAGCGTTCTCGGGGAGACAGATACGCAGTATTTT. Amino acid sequence: CSVLGETDTQYF.

The genes are TRBV28 and TRBJ2-7; 9 positions match TRBD1. With V trimmed by 4 bases and J by 5 bases, 9 bases remained unmatched. Germline V gene sequence: CDR1 MDHEN, CDR2 SYDVKM. This CDR3 spans 15 amino acids. CDR3 coding DNA: TGTGCCAGCAGTTCAGCCGGGACAGGGCGCAACGAGCAGTACTTC. Encoded protein: CASSSAGTGRNEQYF.

This rearrangement joins TRBV18 to TRBJ2-3; no clear D. The germline CDR1 and CDR2 sequences are KGHSH and LQKENI. V dropped 3 bases and J dropped 1 base, with 8 bases sitting between them. The CDR3 spans 14 residues. The CDR3 region is CASSPVSRTDTQYF. DNA of the CDR3: TGTGCCAGCTCACCCGTCTCCCGCACAGATACGCAGTATTTT.

This clonotype has more than one count but fewer than ten. A much larger clone lies one base from this, so it may be a read error. This chain connects TRBV2 to TRBJ2-5; D not certain. The DNA end lines up better with TRBJ2-7; the J call may be wrong. CDR1 and CDR2 (germline): SNHLY, FYNNEI. This CDR3 is built from 12 residues. CDR3 DNA: TGTGCCAGCAGATACAGCTCCTACGAGCAGTACTTC. It specifies CASRYSSYEQYF.

This clonotype occurred many times. This chain uses TRBV5-5 with TRBJ2-5; 10 bases match TRBD2. Germline values: CDR1 SGHKS, CDR2 YYEKEE (reference sequence). This CDR3 is 15 amino acids long. Losses at the gene ends were 4 bases for V and 0 bases for J; bases not matched to a gene: 3. CDR3 DNA: TGTGCCAGCAGCGTGACTAGCGGGTACCAAGAGACCCAGTACTTC. It is translated as CASSVTSGYQETQYF. Filled out from reference TRBV5-5 and TRBJ2-5, the complete variable domain reads DAGVTQSPTHLIKTRGQQVTLRCSPISGHKSVSWYQQVLGQGPQFIFQYYEKEERGRGNFPDRFSARQFPNYSSELNVNALLLGDSALYLCASSVTSGYQETQYFGPGTRLLVL.

In this sample, this clonotype turned up a few times. The J gene is TRBJ2-3, the V gene TRBV7-2; a possible D gene is TRBD2 (6 bases). Germline V gene sequence: CDR1 SGHTA, CDR2 FQGNSA. The CDR3 has 17 amino acids. Trimming removed 7 bases from V and 4 bases from J, with 24 bases in between. CDR3 coding DNA: TGTGCCAGCACCGAACAGGCGGGGAACACGAGGGCAGATACGCAGTATTTT. Its protein product is CASTEQAGNTRADTQYF.

The genes are TRBV4-1 and TRBJ2-1, with D unclear. Trimming left V 1 base short and J 4 bases short, with 8 bases between. CDR3 length equals 14 residues. Looked up from germline, CDR1 is MGHRA and CDR2 is YSYEKL. DNA of the CDR3: TGCGCCAGCAGCCAAGTAAATACATACAATGAGCAGTTCTTC. This translates into CASSQVNTYNEQFF.

This clonotype occurred many times. The chain is built from TRBV3-1 and TRBJ2-6, with D unclear. Per the germline V gene, CDR1 is LGHDT and CDR2 is YNNKEL (reference sequence). V lost 3 bases, J lost 0 bases, and 6 bases lay in between. The CDR3 has 15 amino acids. CDR3 in amino acids: CASSQVFSGANVLTF. In DNA form, the CDR3 reads TGTGCCAGCAGCCAGGTGTTCTCTGGGGCCAACGTCCTGACTTTC. Full variable domain (missing parts from reference TRBV3-1 and TRBJ2-6): DTAVSQTPKYLVTQMGNDKSIKCEQNLGHDTMYWYKQDSKKFLKIMFSYNNKELIINETVPNRFSPKSPDKAHLNLHINSLELGDSAVYFCASSQVFSGANVLTFGAGSRLTVL.

This clonotype occurred a few times. The chain joins TRBV5-6 to TRBJ2-5, with D possibly being TRBD1 or TRBD2 (6 bases each). The CDR3 runs 15 residues. Looked up from germline, CDR1 is SGHDT and CDR2 is YYEEEE. V was cut by 0 bases and J by 5 bases, with 14 bases left in between. Here the CDR3 reads CASSLGGGPAETQYF. The CDR3 nucleotides read TGTGCCAGCAGCTTGGGTGGGGGGCCCGCGGAGACCCAGTACTTC.

The chain links TRBV7-2 to TRBJ2-5; TRBD1 or TRBD2 may be the D gene (5 bases each). V lost 6 bases to trimming and J lost 1 base, with 15 bases between them. CDR3 length: 15 residues. Germline lookup yields CDR1 SGHTA and CDR2 FQGNSA. CDR3 region: CASSLSPGPQETQYF. The CDR3 bases are TGTGCCAGCAGTCTGAGCCCGGGACCCCAAGAGACCCAGTACTTC.

The chain has TRBV7-9 and TRBJ1-1; the match to TRBD1 covers 7 bases. CDR1 is SEHNR and CDR2 is FQNEAQ in the germline V gene (reference sequence). J gave up 4 bases and V 4 bases, and 9 bases lay outside the gene matches. The CDR3 covers 15 residues. CDR3 residues: CASSSLQGLRTEAFF. CDR3 sequence (DNA): TGTGCCAGCAGCTCCCTACAGGGGCTGCGCACTGAAGCTTTCTTT.